This T cell receptor beta chain was identified during a study of blood T cells in healthy people across ages (dated by TCRdb to between 2015 and 2017). A note on the overall study: In model experiments, template switching captured about one uniquely barcoded TCR beta cDNA molecule for every two T cells. Using deep sequencing normalized with unique cDNA molecular identifiers, the study measured how TCR beta repertoire diversity changes with age. The donors were divided into four age groups: young (average around 17 years), middle-aged (approximately 42), aged (about 60) and long-lived (roughly 82). Donors of different ages were randomly distributed across sequencing lanes to avoid experimental bias. For two donors (one aged 18 to 29 and one aged 80 or older), the study analyzed two additional independent replicas of 1 million unique cDNA reads from the same blood draw. Beyond this particular receptor, the publication reports: The percentage of naive T cells measured by flow cytometry correlated strongly with observed TCR beta diversity. Because donor CMV infection status was unknown, age-related changes in expanded clonotypes were potentially confounded. As age increased, observed TCR beta diversity per million T cells dropped in a roughly linear way, and a significant reduction was already evident by age 40. Conclusive comparison of naive and antigen-experienced compartments was prevented by the profiling of bulk unsorted PBMCs. Compared with the aged group, the long-lived group had more naive CD4+ T cells, fewer expanded clones and increased TCR diversity, suggesting age selection. Estimates of total diversity based on one million sequenced T cells were considered lower bounds and underestimates.

The roughly 38 donors, aged 6 to 90 years, were systemically healthy Caucasian individuals from Russia. Each donor gave roughly 9.5 milliliters of peripheral blood, collected into EDTA-treated Vacutainer tubes. Ficoll-Paque density-gradient centrifugation was used to isolate PBMCs, with at least 6.5 million per sample. Trizol reagent was used to extract total RNA from the PBMCs, yielding at least 5 micrograms per sample. For every donor, an aliquot of PBMCs went through flow cytometry to measure the percentages of naive CD45RAhigh/CD27high T cells. Receptor amplification or capture employed 5' RACE. The listed sequencing device is Illumina HiSeq 2500. A second PCR of 7 to 11 cycles was run with a J-beta primer mix and a sample-barcoded 5' primer. A unique molecular identifier was introduced onto each TCR beta cDNA molecule by a template-switch 5' adaptor carrying 12 random nucleotides. Each sample yielded at least 2.5 million CDR3-containing paired-end reads. The Mint cDNA synthesis kit, primed by a TRBC-specific oligonucleotide, was used to synthesize first-strand cDNA from all RNA. Following uracil-DNA glycosylase treatment, a first 18-cycle PCR with universal primers M1SS and BC2_uni_R was performed on all cDNA. In the paper's pipeline: For normalization, 1 million high-quality reads were randomly selected from each sample, with every read carrying a distinct molecular identifier. Instead of being binned into consensus sequences, reads with shared molecular identifiers were discarded. MiTCR, run with a Q25 quality threshold and the strictest error-elimination algorithm, handled CDR3 identification, clonotype clustering and error correction. A nonparametric unseen species model with Euler transformation was used to estimate a lower bound on total TCR beta diversity. Clones were called with MiXCR by TCRdb after fastp trimmed the public reads at Q25, and only in-frame beta chains were retained. Identical CDR3 proteins give one entry, which carries the most common genes and DNA. In this record, the V and J calls reflect TCRdb's handling and not the investigators' own analysis. Within this sample are roughly 1,700,000 distinct CDR3 sequences, with under 30% of them counted one time only. The ten largest clones capture less than 9.5% of the sample.

About this clonotype: It lacks a known antigen. One base away there is no much larger clone; base qualities are not given.

The sequenced sample was blood. This TCR was sampled from a woman aged 30 to 39 in good health.

The sequence in DNA is TGCGCCAGCAGCCACGATCGTGGCGGGAGTGGACGCGAGCAGTACTTC. Its translation is CASSHDRGGSGREQYF. The V and J segments used are TRBV5-1 and TRBJ2-7, and TRBD2 aligns with 7 junction nucleotides. Taken from cysteine to phenylalanine, the CDR3 has 16 residues. Only CDR3 DNA is held: 48 bases, read in frame from base 1. Trimming leaves V shorter by 4 bases and J shorter by 6 bases, with the junction holding 16 bases beyond the gene matches. The germline V gene gives CDR1 as SGHRS and CDR2 as YFSETQ.